This entry is about one T cell receptor (beta chain). Its target is unknown. The data are from a study of T cell repertoires in cytomegalovirus infection. Study outcomes and limitations: Dominating the ex vivo response were HLA-C-restricted CMV-specific TCR beta clonotypes.

The CDR3 is 12 amino acids. V was pared by 5 bases and J by 10 bases, with 12 bases between. CDR1 is LGHNT, CDR2 FRNRAP, per germline. A single record per CDR3 protein comes from TCRdb applying MiXCR to the reads. The sample has fewer than 1,000,000 distinct CDR3 sequences, approximately 30% seen once. The sequences come from cultured CD8+ T cells from PBMCs, collected from culture after CMV antigen stimulation. The V and J genes are TRBV12-5 and TRBJ2-1; D perhaps matches TRBD1 (6 bases). The receptor was isolated from a human donor in good health (CMV status not recorded). Some clones in this sample may be carry-over from other donors' samples. CDR3: CASGHRAFEQFF. DNA for the CDR3: TGTGCTAGTGGTCACAGGGCATTCGAGCAGTTCTTC.